Each of the 29 T cell receptor beta chains below was sequenced from the same sample in a study of radiotherapy plus CTLA-4 blockade in lung cancer listed by TCRdb under 2018. Libraries came from the immunoSEQ multiplex PCR assay. TCRdb's version of the immuneACCESS table is confined to in-frame rearrangements and falls short of the full clone set. An unresolved V gene accounts for under half of the shortfall where checked; the remainder is of unknown origin. The sample records about 68,000 clones, 70% to 80% of which are singletons. The ten largest clones take up approximately 9.3% of the sample. Source: peripheral blood, taken from a patient treated with radiotherapy plus ipilimumab. Receptors were obtained from a human donor with non-small cell lung cancer who had a complete response to radiotherapy plus ipilimumab.

V is TRBV4-1 and J is TRBJ1-1; no definite D call. Germline CDR1 is MGHRA and CDR2 is YSYEKL. V shed 0 bases and J shed 5 bases, with 7 bases lying between them. The CDR3 contains 13 residues. Written as DNA, the CDR3 is TGCGCCAGCAGCCAAGAGACGGGGACTGAAGCTTTCTTT. It yields the protein CASSQETGTEAFF.

The chain recombines TRBV2 with TRBJ1-2; no firm D call. The germline gives CDR1 SNHLY, CDR2 FYNNEI. With 5 bases removed from V and 0 bases from J, the gap between germline ends came to 7 bases. The CDR3 runs to 13 residues. The CDR3, as DNA: TGTGCCAGCAGTCCCCAACCTAACTATGGCTACACCTTC. Translation gives CASSPQPNYGYTF.

V is TRBV2 and J is TRBJ2-7; TRBD1 aligns across 9 bases. The trim removed 4 bases at V and 3 bases at J, leaving 7 bases unmatched. The CDR3 is made up of 15 amino acids. Germline V gene sequence: CDR1 SNHLY, CDR2 FYNNEI. The CDR3 reads CASSAGQGSFYEQYF. CDR3 sequence (DNA): TGTGCCAGCAGTGCAGGACAGGGGTCTTTCTACGAGCAGTACTTC.

V is TRBV2 and J is TRBJ1-6, with 7 bases aligning to TRBD1. Germline V CDR1 and CDR2: SNHLY, FYNNEI. The CDR3 has 13 residues. With 5 bases clipped from V and 7 bases from J, the junction kept 2 bases outside the gene matches. CDR3 region: CASSSGGNSPLHF. CDR3 coding DNA: TGTGCCAGCAGTTCAGGGGGGAATTCACCCCTCCACTTT. Variable domain in full (rest from reference TRBV2 and TRBJ1-6): EPEVTQTPSHQVTQMGQEVILRCVPISNHLYFYWYRQILGQKVEFLVSFYNNEISEKSEIFDDQFSVERPDGSNFTLKIRSTKLEDSAMYFCASSSGGNSPLHFGNGTRLTVT.

This chain links TRBV7-9 with TRBJ2-1; 7 nucleotides match TRBD2. The CDR3 has 15 residues. J lost 5 bases, V lost 4 bases, and 8 bases had no gene match. Germline loops: CDR1 SEHNR, CDR2 FQNEAQ (reference sequence). The CDR3 nucleotides are TGTGCCAGCAGCTCCGAGGGACTAACCCACAATGAGCAGTTCTTC. Protein: CASSSEGLTHNEQFF. Full variable domain (remainder filled in from reference TRBV7-9 and TRBJ2-1): DTGVSQNPRHKITKRGQNVTFRCDPISEHNRLYWYRQTLGQGPEFLTYFQNEAQLEKSRLLSDRFSAERPKGSFSTLEIQRTEQGDSAMYLCASSSEGLTHNEQFFGPGTRLTVL.

The chain links TRBV9 to TRBJ1-2, with 8 bases matching TRBD1. In germline, CDR1 is SGDLS, CDR2 YYNGEE. With V trimmed by 5 bases and J by 8 bases, 5 bases remained unmatched. The CDR3 has 12 residues. The CDR3 region is CASRADRGGYTF. The CDR3 nucleotides read TGTGCCAGCAGAGCCGACAGGGGCGGCTACACCTTC.

The V gene is TRBV6-1, the J gene TRBJ1-2, with D possibly matching TRBD1 (6 bases). The CDR3 length is 14 residues. Germline V gene lookup returns CDR1 MNHNS and CDR2 SASEGT. The V end was cut by 6 bases, the J end by 1 base, with 12 bases between. Written as DNA, the CDR3 is TGTGCCAGCAGGAACAGGGCAAGTAACTATGGCTACACCTTC. As protein: CASRNRASNYGYTF.

The chain joins TRBV28 to TRBJ2-1; TRBD2 matches 12 bases. This CDR3 is built from 17 residues. V shed 5 bases, J shed 4 bases, and the junction held 9 bases outside the gene matches. The germline gives CDR1 MDHEN, CDR2 SYDVKM. The chain's CDR3 is CASSTIRTSGKYNEQFF. CDR3 bases: TGTGCCAGCAGTACCATAAGGACTAGCGGGAAGTACAATGAGCAGTTCTTC.

As DNA, the CDR3 is TGTGCCAGCAGCGTAGGTCGCGGGGGCTCCTACGAGCAGTACTTC. Its translation is CASSVGRGGSYEQYF. The rearrangement uses TRBV9 and TRBJ2-7; 7 nucleotides match TRBD2. This CDR3 has 15 residues. Germline CDR1 is SGDLS and CDR2 is YYNGEE. The J segment lost 0 bases and the V segment lost 0 bases, leaving 3 bases of the junction unmatched.

The V call is TRBV6-5, the J call TRBJ2-2; a weak D match, TRBD1 (6 bases). CDR3 length equals 15 residues. Germline-derived CDR1 and CDR2 are MNHEY and SVGAGI. With 6 bases removed from V and 4 bases from J, the gap between germline ends came to 15 bases. The CDR3, as DNA: TGTGCCAGCAGCCGACCGGGACAAACCACCGGGGAGCTGTTTTTT. Translating it yields CASSRPGQTTGELFF.

J is TRBJ1-5 and V is TRBV27; no clear D. CDR3 length: 14 amino acids. Trimming took off 7 bases at V and 1 base at J, with 11 bases between the two ends. Germline CDR1 is MNHEY and CDR2 is SMNVEV (reference sequence). CDR3 nucleotides: TGTGCCAGCACCTCCGCCAGGAGCAATCAGCCCCAGCATTTT. Amino acid sequence: CASTSARSNQPQHF.

The rearrangement links TRBV19 to TRBJ2-2; tentatively, D is TRBD1 or TRBD2 (5 bases each). V was trimmed by 3 bases and J by 3 bases, leaving 11 bases between them. The germline V gene has CDR1 LNHDA and CDR2 SQIVND (reference sequence). The CDR3 length is 15 residues. The chain's CDR3 is CASSISGTDTGELFF. CDR3 DNA sequence: TGTGCCAGTAGTATCAGTGGGACGGACACCGGGGAGCTGTTTTTT.

The chain uses TRBV19 and TRBJ1-5; D possibly corresponds to TRBD1 (5 bases). This CDR3 has 16 residues. CDR1 and CDR2 from the germline V gene are LNHDA and SQIVND (reference sequence). With 0 bases removed from V and 2 bases from J, the gap between germline ends came to 11 bases. The CDR3 nucleotides read TGTGCCAGTAGTATAGACTGGGGGATGGGCAATCAGCCCCAGCATTTT. It translates to CASSIDWGMGNQPQHF.

V usage is TRBV15 and J usage is TRBJ1-6; TRBD1 matches at 9 bases. The CDR3 is 17 residues long. The germline gives CDR1 LNHNV, CDR2 YYDKDF (reference sequence). With 3 bases clipped from V and 7 bases from J, the junction kept 10 bases outside the gene matches. This chain's CDR3 is CATSRGGTGGSNSPLHF. CDR3 nucleotides: TGTGCCACCAGCAGGGGGGGAACAGGGGGCTCGAATTCACCCCTCCACTTT.

The J gene is TRBJ2-7, the V gene TRBV2, with 8 nucleotides matching TRBD1. The CDR3 spans 15 residues. CDR1 and CDR2 (germline): SNHLY, FYNNEI. Trimming took 4 bases from V and 2 from J; bases not matched to a gene: 7. CDR3 sequence reads: CASSAPGQVTYEQYF. The CDR3 DNA is TGTGCCAGCAGTGCACCGGGACAGGTGACCTACGAGCAGTACTTC. Full variable domain (rest looked up from reference TRBV2 and TRBJ2-7): EPEVTQTPSHQVTQMGQEVILRCVPISNHLYFYWYRQILGQKVEFLVSFYNNEISEKSEIFDDQFSVERPDGSNFTLKIRSTKLEDSAMYFCASSAPGQVTYEQYFGPGTRLTVT.

The chain joins TRBV2 to TRBJ1-1; D unclear. Germline V lookup: CDR1 SNHLY, CDR2 FYNNEI. The CDR3 has 14 amino acids. Trimming took off 6 bases at V and 5 bases at J, with 16 bases between the two ends. CDR3 in amino acids: CASSGVRTRTEAFF. The CDR3 nucleotides are TGTGCCAGCAGCGGGGTCAGGACCAGGACTGAAGCTTTCTTT.

The chain has TRBV19 and TRBJ1-5; 7 bases are a match to TRBD1. Germline values: CDR1 LNHDA, CDR2 SQIVND (reference sequence). The CDR3 extends over 19 amino acids. Losses at the gene ends were 0 bases for V and 6 bases for J; bases not matched to a gene: 17. This CDR3 reads CASSIEGVGTALPGQPQHF. CDR3 DNA: TGTGCCAGTAGTATAGAGGGCGTGGGGACAGCCTTACCGGGTCAGCCCCAGCATTTT.

The V call is TRBV27, the J call TRBJ2-7, with D unclear. This CDR3 has 12 amino acids. The germline CDR1 and CDR2 sequences are MNHEY and SMNVEV (reference sequence). The V and J ends lost 6 bases and 11 bases respectively, with 17 bases between them. Here the CDR3 DNA reads TGTGCCAGCAGAACGCCGGACGGATTGGAGTACTTC. Translation gives CASRTPDGLEYF.

This clone was seen only a few times. The chain carries TRBV6-5 and TRBJ1-2; a possible D gene is TRBD1 (6 bases). CDR1 and CDR2 from the germline V gene are MNHEY and SVGAGI. The CDR3 extends over 13 amino acids. Trimming cost V 6 bases and J 4 bases, with 12 bases left between them. CDR3 protein: CASSKDRAYGYTF. CDR3 nucleotides: TGTGCCAGCAGCAAGGACAGAGCCTATGGCTACACCTTC.

The chain has TRBV7-8 and TRBJ2-7; 9 bases line up with TRBD1. V gave up 1 base and J gave up 5 bases; unmatched junction bases: 0. Germline V CDR1 and CDR2: SGHVS, FQNEAQ. This CDR3 is 13 amino acids long. CDR3 bases: TGTGCCAGCAGCTTAGGACAGGGGGACGAGCAGTACGTC. This codes for CASSLGQGDEQYV.

This chain connects TRBV9 to TRBJ2-7; D unclear. The CDR3 sequence is 11 residues long. Trimming removed 7 bases at V and 2 bases at J, with 7 bases between. Germline V gene data show CDR1 as SGDLS and CDR2 as YYNGEE. CDR3 nucleotide sequence: TGTGCCAGCTTCGCGGCCTACGAGCAGTACGTC. This translates into CASFAAYEQYV.

DNA for the CDR3: TGTGCCAGCAGCCGGGACAGCCAAGAGACCCAGTACTTC. Residues: CASSRDSQETQYF. The chain employs TRBV5-8 and TRBJ2-5; TRBD1 aligns across 7 bases. Per the germline V gene, CDR1 is SGHTS and CDR2 is YDEGEE. There are 13 residues in the CDR3. V gave up 4 bases and J gave up 1 base; unmatched junction bases: 1. The full variable domain, completed using reference TRBV5-8 and TRBJ2-5, is EAGVTQSPTHLIKTRGQQATLRCSPISGHTSVYWYQQALGLGLQFLLWYDEGEERNRGNFPPRFSGRQFPNYSSELNVNALELEDSALYLCASSRDSQETQYFGPGTRLLVL.

V and J are TRBV30 and TRBJ2-3, with D perhaps TRBD2 (5 bases). Per germline, CDR1 GTSNPN and CDR2 SVGIG (reference sequence). V lost 5 bases to trimming and J lost 0 bases, with 15 bases between them. The CDR3 extends over 15 amino acids. The CDR3 reads CAWAGGVSSTDTQYF. For the CDR3, the DNA is TGTGCCTGGGCGGGCGGAGTGTCTAGCACAGATACGCAGTATTTT.

The rearrangement uses TRBV19 and TRBJ1-2, with TRBD1 identical over 7 bases. The CDR3 is 13 residues long. Trimming cost V 3 bases and J 10 bases; bases outside gene matches: 8. CDR1 is LNHDA and CDR2 is SQIVND in the germline V gene (reference sequence). The CDR3 bases are TGTGCCAGTAGTATTGGCAGGGGGTTTGTCTACACCTTC. It translates to CASSIGRGFVYTF.

This clone was counted between two and nine times. The V call is TRBV6-1, the J call TRBJ2-7; a weak D match, TRBD1 (6 bases). Germline CDR1 and CDR2: MNHNS and SASEGT. V was trimmed by 6 bases and J by 6 bases, leaving 12 bases between them. The CDR3 is 12 amino acids. The CDR3 loop reads CASRRTAIEQYF. The DNA for the CDR3 is TGTGCCAGCAGGAGGACAGCTATCGAGCAGTACTTC.

The J gene is TRBJ1-2, the V gene TRBV19; D not resolved. The CDR3 length is 15 residues. V gave up 4 bases and J gave up 5 bases, with 17 bases separating them. CDR1 is LNHDA, CDR2 SQIVND, per germline (reference sequence). As DNA, the CDR3 is TGTGCCAGTAGTACTGGGGATGGGCAGCCTTATGGCTACACCTTC. Translated, it gives CASSTGDGQPYGYTF.

The V gene is TRBV4-1, the J gene TRBJ2-5, with TRBD2 matching 11 bases. The length of the CDR3 is 16 residues. V lost 4 bases to trimming and J lost 2 bases; unmatched junction nucleotides: 6. CDR1 MGHRA and CDR2 YSYEKL come from the germline V gene. In DNA form, the CDR3 reads TGCGCCAGCAGCCCACGGGGACTAGCGGAACAAGAGACCCAGTACTTC. Translation gives CASSPRGLAEQETQYF.

The chain is built from TRBV19 and TRBJ1-6, with 9 nucleotides matching TRBD1. CDR3 length equals 15 residues. Germline V gives CDR1 LNHDA, CDR2 SQIVND (reference sequence). The trim removed 4 bases at V and 7 bases at J, leaving 5 bases unmatched. CDR3 coding DNA: TGTGCCAGTAGTAGGGACAGGGTTGAGAATTCACCCCTCCACTTT. It encodes CASSRDRVENSPLHF.

The V call is TRBV30, the J call TRBJ2-7, with 7 bases fitting TRBD1. This CDR3 contains 18 residues. Per the germline V gene, CDR1 is GTSNPN and CDR2 is SVGIG (reference sequence). V lost 3 bases, J lost 3 bases, and 20 bases stayed unmatched. The DNA for the CDR3 is TGTGCCTGGAGCCAACGGTGGGAACAGGGGTGGGATTTCTACGAGCAGTACGTC. Amino acids: CAWSQRWEQGWDFYEQYV.